This TCR beta chain was documented in a study of T cell responses to AZD1222 COVID-19 vaccine. For the study at large: Recipients boosted at about 4 weeks or about 12 weeks are pooled. The study's findings and limits: It was only 6 or 7 AZD1222 recipients who were seropositive at baseline. Nearly half of spike-specific TCRs reportedly target unmutated variant regions.

In germline, CDR1 is MDHEN, CDR2 SYDVKM. The CDR3 covers 12 residues. Between the trimmed V and J ends, which lost 4 bases and 8 bases, there was a span of 11 bases. Generated by immunoSEQ multiplex PCR, the TCRdb table keeps only in-frame clones and is missing some. The sample has tens of thousands of clones, around four fifths seen once. On this clone: Its antigen is unidentified.

The clonotype comes from an adult in good health. V usage is TRBV28 and J usage is TRBJ1-1; D perhaps matches TRBD1 (6 bases). Sequencing was performed on peripheral blood, taken on day 0 of AZD1222 vaccination. This chain's CDR3 is CASSSSGEEAFF. The CDR3 DNA follows: TGTGCCAGCAGTTCCTCAGGGGAGGAAGCTTTCTTT.